The source of this T cell receptor (beta chain) is a study of regulatory T cells in long-lasting Graves disease. Time point denoted: newly diagnosed GD, antithyroid drugs for less than 3 months. Extracted RNA from PBMCs served as the source of the TCR library. Building the TCR beta libraries relied on iRepertoire HTBI primers, and CDR3 regions underwent Arm-PCR. TCRdb fed the multiplex PCR reads into MiXCR, producing one record per CDR3 protein. The data contain about 530,000 distinct CDR3 sequences, about 16% of them seen just once; the ten biggest clones take up 20% to 25%. A remark on this clonotype: A much larger clone lies a single base off, so this may be a read error.

Germline V gene sequence: CDR1 LGHDT, CDR2 YNNKEL (reference sequence). The CDR3 covers 15 residues. The same data also contributed to another study, on T cells in Graves' hyperthyroidism and ophthalmopathy.

This chain connects TRBV3-1 to TRBJ1-1, with D possibly being TRBD1 (6 bases). The source was peripheral blood mononuclear cells (PBMCs), collected at new diagnosis, from a patient treated with antithyroid drugs. This receptor was taken from a woman aged 35-65 years with Graves disease. The CDR3 protein is CGSSQAHSRGGEAFF. For the CDR3, the DNA is TGTGGCAGCAGCCAAGCCCACTCCAGGGGAGGTGAAGCTTTCTTT.